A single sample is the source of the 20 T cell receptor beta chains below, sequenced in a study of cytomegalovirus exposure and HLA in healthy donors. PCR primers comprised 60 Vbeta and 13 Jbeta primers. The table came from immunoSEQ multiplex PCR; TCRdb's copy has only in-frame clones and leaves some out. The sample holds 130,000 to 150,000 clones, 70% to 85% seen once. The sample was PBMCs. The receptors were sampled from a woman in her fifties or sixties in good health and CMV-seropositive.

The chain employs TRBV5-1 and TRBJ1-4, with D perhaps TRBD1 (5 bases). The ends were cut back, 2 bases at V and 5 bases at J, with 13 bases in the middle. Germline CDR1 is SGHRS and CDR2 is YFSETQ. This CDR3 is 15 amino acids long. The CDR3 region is CASSLQGVGNEKLFF. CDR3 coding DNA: TGCGCCAGCAGCTTACAAGGGGTCGGAAATGAAAAACTGTTTTTT.

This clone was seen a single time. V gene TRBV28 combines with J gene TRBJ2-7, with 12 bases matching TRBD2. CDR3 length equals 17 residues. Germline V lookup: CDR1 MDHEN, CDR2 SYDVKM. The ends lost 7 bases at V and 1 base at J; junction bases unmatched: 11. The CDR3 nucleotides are TGTGCCAGCAACAACCCCACTAGCGGGAGGCAATCCTACGAGCAGTACTTC. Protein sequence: CASNNPTSGRQSYEQYF.

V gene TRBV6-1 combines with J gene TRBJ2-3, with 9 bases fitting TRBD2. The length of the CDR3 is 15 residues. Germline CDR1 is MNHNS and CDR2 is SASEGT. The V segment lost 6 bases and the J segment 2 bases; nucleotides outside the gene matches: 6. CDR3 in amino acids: CASRKTSGFTDTQYF. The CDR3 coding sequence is TGTGCCAGCAGAAAGACTAGCGGTTTCACAGATACGCAGTATTTT.

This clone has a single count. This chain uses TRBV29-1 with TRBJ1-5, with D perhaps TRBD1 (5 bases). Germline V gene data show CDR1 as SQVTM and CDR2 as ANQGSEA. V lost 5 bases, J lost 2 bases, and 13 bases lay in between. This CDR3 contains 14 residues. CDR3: CSVSGWGGNQPQHF. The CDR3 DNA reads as TGCAGCGTTTCAGGTTGGGGGGGCAATCAGCCCCAGCATTTT.

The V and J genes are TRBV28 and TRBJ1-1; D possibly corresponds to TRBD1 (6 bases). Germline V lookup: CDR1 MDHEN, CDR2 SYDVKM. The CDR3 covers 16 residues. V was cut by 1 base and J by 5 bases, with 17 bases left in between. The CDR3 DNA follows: TGTGCCAGCAGTTTATTTCGGTTTGAGGGGGTGACTGAAGCTTTCTTT. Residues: CASSLFRFEGVTEAFF.

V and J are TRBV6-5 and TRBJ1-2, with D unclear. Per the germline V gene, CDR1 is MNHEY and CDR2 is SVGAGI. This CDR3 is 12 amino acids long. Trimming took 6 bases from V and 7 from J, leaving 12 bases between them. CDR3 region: CASRQEPSGYTF. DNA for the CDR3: TGTGCCAGCAGGCAGGAACCGTCTGGCTACACCTTC.

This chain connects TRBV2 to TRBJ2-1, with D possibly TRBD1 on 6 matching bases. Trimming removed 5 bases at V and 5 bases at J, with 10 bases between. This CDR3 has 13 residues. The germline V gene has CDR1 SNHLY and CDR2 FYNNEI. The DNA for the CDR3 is TGTGCCAGCAGTACGGGACAAAACAATGAGCAGTTCTTC. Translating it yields CASSTGQNNEQFF.

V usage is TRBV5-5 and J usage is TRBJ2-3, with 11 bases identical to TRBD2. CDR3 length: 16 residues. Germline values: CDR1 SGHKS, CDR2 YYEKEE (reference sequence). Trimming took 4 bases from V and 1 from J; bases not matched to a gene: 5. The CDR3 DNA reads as TGTGCCAGCAGCGTCGGGACTAGCGGACGCACAGATACGCAGTATTTT. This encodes CASSVGTSGRTDTQYF.

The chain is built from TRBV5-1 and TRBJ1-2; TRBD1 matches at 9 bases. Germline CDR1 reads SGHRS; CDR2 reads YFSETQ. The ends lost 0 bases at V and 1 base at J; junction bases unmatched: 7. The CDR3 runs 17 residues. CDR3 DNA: TGCGCCAGCAGCTTGGGGACAGGGGCGACTGTTAACTATGGCTACACCTTC. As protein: CASSLGTGATVNYGYTF.

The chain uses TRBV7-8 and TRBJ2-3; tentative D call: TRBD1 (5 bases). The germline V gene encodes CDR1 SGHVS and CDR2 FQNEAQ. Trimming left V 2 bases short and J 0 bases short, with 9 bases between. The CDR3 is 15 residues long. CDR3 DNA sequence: TGTGCCAGCAGCTTAAGACGACAGAGCACAGATACGCAGTATTTT. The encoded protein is CASSLRRQSTDTQYF.

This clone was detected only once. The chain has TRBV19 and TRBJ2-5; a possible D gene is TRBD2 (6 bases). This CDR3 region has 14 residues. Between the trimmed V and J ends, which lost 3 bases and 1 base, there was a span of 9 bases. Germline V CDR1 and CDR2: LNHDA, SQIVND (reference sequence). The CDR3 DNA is TGTGCCAGTAGTATGGTGGGGGGCCAAGAGACCCAGTACTTC. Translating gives CASSMVGGQETQYF. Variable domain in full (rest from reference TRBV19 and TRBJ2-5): DGGITQSPKYLFRKEGQNVTLSCEQNLNHDAMYWYRQDPGQGLRLIYYSQIVNDFQKGDIAEGYSVSREKKESFPLTVTSAQKNPTAFYLCASSMVGGQETQYFGPGTRLLVL.

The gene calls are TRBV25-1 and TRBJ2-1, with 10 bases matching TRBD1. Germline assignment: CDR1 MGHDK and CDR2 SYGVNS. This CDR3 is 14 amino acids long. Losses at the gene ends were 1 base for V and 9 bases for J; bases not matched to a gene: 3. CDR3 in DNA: TGTGCCAGCAGTGAATGGGGACAGGGGCGTGAGCAGTTCTTC. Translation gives CASSEWGQGREQFF.

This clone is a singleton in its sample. The CDR3 reads CASSQQTGGSYEQYF. The CDR3, as DNA: TGTGCCAGCAGCCAGCAGACTGGTGGTTCCTACGAGCAGTACTTC. The rearrangement joins TRBV5-4 to TRBJ2-7; D is unclear. CDR1 is SGHNT, CDR2 YYREEE, per germline (reference sequence). Trimming took off 4 bases at V and 1 base at J, with 15 bases between the two ends. The CDR3 spans 15 residues.

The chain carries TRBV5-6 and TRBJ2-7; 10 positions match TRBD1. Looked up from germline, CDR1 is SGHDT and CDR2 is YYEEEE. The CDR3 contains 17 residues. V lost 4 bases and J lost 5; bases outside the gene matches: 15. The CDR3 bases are TGTGCCAGCAGCCCTGGACAGGGGGATTTGTTTTGGAACGAGCAGTACTTC. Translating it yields CASSPGQGDLFWNEQYF.

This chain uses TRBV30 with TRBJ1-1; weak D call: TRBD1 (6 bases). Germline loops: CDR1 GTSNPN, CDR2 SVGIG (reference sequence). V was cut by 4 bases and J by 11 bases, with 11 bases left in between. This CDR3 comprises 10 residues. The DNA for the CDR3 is TGTGCCTGGACCGGGACAAGGGCTTTCTTT. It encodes CAWTGTRAFF.

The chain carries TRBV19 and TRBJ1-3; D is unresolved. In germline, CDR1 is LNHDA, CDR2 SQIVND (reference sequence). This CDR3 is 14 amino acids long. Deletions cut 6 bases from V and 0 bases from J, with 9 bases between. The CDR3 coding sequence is TGTGCCAGTAGGTCGGGAAGCTCTGGAAACACCATATATTTT. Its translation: CASRSGSSGNTIYF.

This CDR3 reads CASSTYSATNEKLFF. The CDR3, as DNA: TGTGCCAGCAGTACGTACAGTGCAACTAATGAAAAACTGTTTTTT. V is TRBV6-6 and J is TRBJ1-4; D gene unclear. The CDR3 loop spans 15 amino acids. Trimming cost V 5 bases and J 0 bases, with 10 bases left between them. Germline V lookup: CDR1 MNHNY, CDR2 SVGAGI (reference sequence).

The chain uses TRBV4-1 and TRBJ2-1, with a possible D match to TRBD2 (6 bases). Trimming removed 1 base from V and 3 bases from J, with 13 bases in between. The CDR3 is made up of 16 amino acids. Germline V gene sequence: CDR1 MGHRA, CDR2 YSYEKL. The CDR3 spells CASSQGTGTLYNEQFF. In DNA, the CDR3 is TGCGCCAGCAGCCAAGGGACCGGGACTCTCTACAATGAGCAGTTCTTC.

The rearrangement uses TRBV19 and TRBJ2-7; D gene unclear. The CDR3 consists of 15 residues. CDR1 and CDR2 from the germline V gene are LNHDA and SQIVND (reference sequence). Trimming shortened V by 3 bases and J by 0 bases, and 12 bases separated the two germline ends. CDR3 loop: CASSILTDGSYEQYF. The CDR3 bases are TGTGCCAGTAGTATCCTGACTGACGGCTCCTACGAGCAGTACTTC.

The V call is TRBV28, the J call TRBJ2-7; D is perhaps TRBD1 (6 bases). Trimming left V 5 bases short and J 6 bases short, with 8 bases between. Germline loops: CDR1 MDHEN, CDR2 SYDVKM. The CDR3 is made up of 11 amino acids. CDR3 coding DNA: TGTGCCAGCAGTACAGGGACCGAGCAGTACTTC. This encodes CASSTGTEQYF.